These T cell receptor beta chains were read from a single sample in a study of shared T cell receptors in the human thymus. Generated by immunoSEQ multiplex PCR, the TCRdb table keeps only in-frame clones and is missing some. The table has hundreds of thousands of clones, over 75% seen once; the top ten hold about 0.0094%. These data also featured in a second study, about human thymus T cells.

The sequencing input was thymocytes. The receptors derive from a boy younger than two with a congenital heart defect. CDR3s include the opening cysteine and the closing phenylalanine or tryptophan. Fields, in order: V gene, J gene, CDR3 protein.

TRBV4-3,TRBJ2-3,CASSQDGVWWRGASTDTQYF
TRBV10-2,TRBJ1-1,CASSERDREGGEAFF
TRBV15,TRBJ2-2,CATSRGASASNTGELFF
TRBV6-5,TRBJ1-6,CASSYSGQHNSPLHF
TRBV14,TRBJ2-2,CASSQGLAGGTGELFF
TRBV5-1,TRBJ2-2,CASSRLRNIDTGELFF
TRBV9,TRBJ2-1,CASSSPTLTRRGYNEQFF
TRBV5-6,TRBJ2-5,CASSLPTNPKTQYF
TRBV7-4,TRBJ2-1,CASSLDVAEPHNEQFF
TRBV7-9,TRBJ2-3,CASSLGTSGESSTDTQYF
TRBV5-1,TRBJ1-1,CASSLSSNTEAFF
TRBV4-1,TRBJ2-7,CASSVEGPSTTYEQYF
TRBV5-1,TRBJ2-3,CASSYGLAGFADTQYF
TRBV28,TRBJ2-7,CASSQLAGGPVREQYF
TRBV20-1,TRBJ2-7,CSARTPYEQYF
TRBV2,TRBJ1-5,CASSVPPLSKRGFKGSNQPQHF
TRBV28,TRBJ2-5,CASSFRGRGYQETQYF
TRBV7-2,TRBJ2-7,CASSLWFGTSVETYEQYF
TRBV4-3,TRBJ2-1,CASSQRAPLAGGKHNEQFF
TRBV11-3,TRBJ1-2,CASTPGNTQIDTYGYTF
TRBV10-1,TRBJ1-5,CASSPMTGPYSNQPQHF
TRBV9,TRBJ2-5,CASSALGQEETQYF
TRBV4-3,TRBJ2-1,CASSHYYRQGLINEQFF
TRBV28,TRBJ1-2,CASSLTGGFRLDYTF
TRBV13,TRBJ1-6,CASSLVAYNSPLHF
TRBV5-8,TRBJ2-1,CASSFGLAGYNEQFF
TRBV7-9,TRBJ1-1,CASSWADTEAFF